The 19 T cell receptor beta chains below were found in one sample sequenced in a study of CD8+CD57+ T cells in acquired aplastic anemia. According to the study, genomic DNA was the template for TCR beta VDJ and CDR3 profiling. Using its own MiXCR run on the reads, TCRdb lists one record per CDR3 protein. Counted here are 300,000 or so distinct CDR3 sequences, 45% to 65% occurring once; the ten biggest clones make up under 1.5%. Patients chosen for sequencing had CD8+CD57+ cells that had expanded, as shown by flow cytometry. Sequencing input: sorted CD4+, CD8+, or CD8+CD57+ T cells (not recorded which) from PBMCs. The receptor source for this set is a human donor with aplastic anemia.

Only one count was recorded for this clonotype. The gene calls are TRBV7-9 and TRBJ2-1; TRBD1 agrees at 7 bases. CDR3 length: 16 residues. From germline, CDR1 is SEHNR and CDR2 FQNEAQ (reference sequence). J was trimmed by 6 bases and V by 5 bases; bases with no gene match: 13. CDR3: CASSARPGGAPNEQFF. The CDR3 DNA reads as TGTGCCAGCAGCGCAAGACCAGGGGGAGCCCCCAATGAGCAGTTCTTC.

The chain links TRBV9 to TRBJ2-5; D gene unclear. The CDR3 runs 15 residues. The V and J ends lost 0 bases and 1 base respectively, with 10 bases between them. Germline V CDR1 and CDR2: SGDLS, YYNGEE. In nucleotides, the CDR3 is TGTGCCAGCAGCGTAGGTTCGGCTACCCAAGAGACCCAGTACTTC. Protein: CASSVGSATQETQYF.

A word on this clonotype: This may come from a read error, since a much larger clone is one base off. This chain connects TRBV2 to TRBJ2-1; the match to TRBD2 covers 7 bases. Per germline, CDR1 SNHLY and CDR2 FYNNEI. This CDR3 has 15 residues. CDR3: CTSAEAGSSYNEQFF. As DNA, the CDR3 is TGTACCAGCGCGGAAGCGGGGAGCTCCTACAATGAGCAGTTCTTC.

This clonotype occurred many times. The chain recombines TRBV20-1 with TRBJ2-5, with D tentatively TRBD1 or TRBD2 (6 bases each). Germline V CDR1 and CDR2: DFQATT, SNEGSKA (reference sequence). The CDR3 contains 15 residues. Trimming pared 8 bases from V and 5 bases from J, leaving 24 bases between. The CDR3 is CSSWGAGLRGETQYF. DNA of the CDR3: TGCAGTTCCTGGGGGGCGGGGCTACGTGGGGAGACCCAGTACTTC.

This clonotype occurred many times. The chain uses TRBV6-1 and TRBJ1-1; 7 bases align to TRBD1. There are 14 residues in the CDR3. The J segment lost 3 bases and the V segment lost 1 base, leaving 2 bases of the junction unmatched. Per germline, CDR1 MNHNS and CDR2 SASEGT. The CDR3 loop is CASSEDRGDTEAFF. CDR3 nucleotides: TGTGCCAGCAGTGAAGACAGGGGTGACACTGAAGCTTTCTTT.

This clonotype was recorded a few times. The chain recombines TRBV7-2 with TRBJ1-2, with 10 bases that match TRBD1. The CDR3 length is 15 residues. The germline V gene encodes CDR1 SGHTA and CDR2 FQGNSA. J was trimmed by 8 bases and V by 5 bases; bases with no gene match: 11. The CDR3 coding sequence is TGTGCCAGCAGCCGCGTGGGACAGGGGATAGACGGCTACACCTTC. Amino acids: CASSRVGQGIDGYTF.

Comment on this clonotype: Because the CDR3 is missing its conserved closing phenylalanine or tryptophan, this is likely a read error. The chain couples TRBV7-2 to TRBJ2-7, with D possibly being TRBD2 (5 bases). In germline, CDR1 is SGHTA, CDR2 FQGNSA. The germline V and J ends were trimmed by 4 bases and 1 base, with 11 bases remaining between them. CDR3 length equals 14 residues. The CDR3 DNA reads as TGTGCCAGCAGCTCAACCCGGGGATCCTACGAGCAGTACATC. Translation: CASSSTRGSYEQYI.

The CDR3 here is CASSLSRVTEAFF. CDR3 DNA sequence: TGTGCCAGCAGCTTGAGCAGGGTTACTGAAGCTTTCTTT. This chain connects TRBV7-9 to TRBJ1-1, with D tentatively TRBD1 (5 bases). The CDR3 spans 13 residues. V lost 3 bases and J 5 bases, leaving 10 bases between the germline ends. Germline V lookup: CDR1 SEHNR, CDR2 FQNEAQ (reference sequence).

This sequence joins TRBV19 and TRBJ2-3; 10 bases align to TRBD2. V lost 4 bases and J lost 3; bases outside the gene matches: 4. Germline V gene sequence: CDR1 LNHDA, CDR2 SQIVND (reference sequence). The CDR3 has 15 residues. The CDR3 protein is CASSSTSGVTDTQYF. In nucleotides, the CDR3 is TGTGCCAGTAGTAGTACTAGCGGGGTGACAGATACGCAGTATTTT.

This clonotype was seen ten or more times. The rearrangement joins TRBV12-3 or TRBV12-4 to TRBJ2-5, with a tentative D call TRBD1 (7 bases). This CDR3 comprises 16 residues. The germline V and J ends were trimmed by 8 bases and 1 base, with 20 bases remaining between them. CDR3 protein: CASAFGGTATQETQYF. CDR3 in DNA: TGTGCCAGCGCGTTCGGCGGGACAGCAACCCAAGAGACCCAGTACTTC.

Note on this clonotype: The junction does not match germline at one end; this may be a read error. V is TRBV19 and J is TRBJ1-6; D gene unclear. There are 14 residues in the CDR3. From germline, CDR1 is LNHDA and CDR2 SQIVND (reference sequence). The CDR3 region is CASSMDVTYSPLHF. CDR3 coding DNA: TGTGCCAGTAGTATGGACGTAACTTATTCACCCCTTCACTTT.

In the case of this clonotype: Given the absence of the conserved phenylalanine or tryptophan at the CDR3 end, a read error is likely. Because the CDR3's place on the DNA is in doubt, the DNA is left out and the CDR3 is given as listed by TCRdb. The V gene is TRBV27, the J gene TRBJ1-1; TRBD1 was called by the table and not checked on the DNA. Germline-derived CDR1 and CDR2 are MNHEY and SMNVEV (reference sequence). The CDR3 sequence runs 15 residues, both termini included. CDR3 protein: CASSLSAGTGAAAVS.

The CDR3 coding sequence is TGCGCCAGCAGCCCAGAACCGGGACAGGGGGCGTATAGCGAGCAGTACTTC. Protein: CASSPEPGQGAYSEQYF. V and J are TRBV5-1 and TRBJ2-7, with 12 bases aligning to TRBD1. Germline V gene lookup returns CDR1 SGHRS and CDR2 YFSETQ. V was pared by 4 bases and J by 6 bases, with 14 bases of the junction left unmatched. The CDR3 sequence is 17 residues long.

This clonotype showed up many times. The rearrangement joins TRBV11-3 to TRBJ2-7, with 10 bases lining up with TRBD1. Germline assignment: CDR1 SGHNT and CDR2 YENEEA. The length of the CDR3 is 15 residues. Losses at the gene ends were 5 bases for V and 6 bases for J; bases not matched to a gene: 10. CDR3 sequence reads: CASSVAGTGDAEQYF. The CDR3 DNA sequence: TGTGCCAGCAGCGTTGCCGGGACAGGGGATGCCGAGCAGTACTTC.

V and J are TRBV19 and TRBJ1-1; TRBD1 aligns across 8 bases. CDR1 LNHDA and CDR2 SQIVND come from the germline V gene (reference sequence). This CDR3 spans 15 amino acids. The V and J ends lost 7 bases and 5 bases, in that order; junction bases with no gene match: 12. The CDR3 region has the DNA TGTGCCAGTACCCCGCAGGGGGCGCCGAGGACTGAAGCTTTCTTT. It codes for CASTPQGAPRTEAFF.

The V call is TRBV2, the J call TRBJ2-7; D is possibly TRBD1 (5 bases). The CDR3 consists of 13 residues. V gave up 7 bases and J gave up 3 bases, with 13 bases separating them. CDR1 and CDR2 from the germline V gene are SNHLY and FYNNEI. CDR3: CASTRAFLYEQYF. In DNA form, the CDR3 reads TGTGCCAGCACCAGGGCTTTCCTCTACGAGCAGTACTTC.

In regard to this clonotype: Here the CDR3 omits its conserved ending phenylalanine or tryptophan, so a read error is the likely source. The chain couples TRBV19 to TRBJ2-5; 8 nucleotides line up with TRBD1. J gave up 4 bases and V 5 bases, and 9 bases lay outside the gene matches. Looked up from germline, CDR1 is LNHDA and CDR2 is SQIVND (reference sequence). This CDR3 is built from 15 residues. The CDR3 DNA follows: TGTGCCAGTAGTGTGGGACAGGAGGTGAGAGAGACCCAGTACCTC. Its translation: CASSVGQEVRETQYL.

Only a few counts were recorded for this clonotype. The chain couples TRBV5-6 to TRBJ2-3; D could derive from TRBD1 or TRBD2 (5 bases each). CDR1 and CDR2 from the germline V gene are SGHDT and YYEEEE. Trimming pared 6 bases from V and 4 bases from J, leaving 18 bases between. The CDR3 is 15 residues long. CDR3 DNA sequence: TGTGCCAGCAATAAAAATGGGGGTCCCGCAGATACGCAGTATTTT. Its translation is CASNKNGGPADTQYF.

A note on this clonotype: Since the CDR3 does not end with the conserved phenylalanine or tryptophan, this likely comes from a read error. The chain combines TRBV20-1 with TRBJ2-5; TRBD1 agrees at 9 bases. Germline V gene data show CDR1 as DFQATT and CDR2 as SNEGSKA (reference sequence). J was trimmed by 9 bases and V by 3 bases; bases with no gene match: 8. CDR3 length: 13 residues. CDR3 coding DNA: TGCAGTGCTAGGTCGGACAGGGGTGAGGCCCAGTACTGC. Translating gives CSARSDRGEAQYC.